Below are 26 T cell receptor beta chains sequenced from a single sample in a study of cytomegalovirus exposure and HLA in healthy donors. The PCR was carried out with 60 Vbeta primers and 13 Jbeta primers. Only in-frame clones appear in the TCRdb table, and some are missing; sequencing was by immunoSEQ multiplex PCR. The table lists 220,000 or so clones, 70% to 80% of them singletons. The specimen was PBMCs. The receptors originated from a woman aged 25-40 years in good health and CMV-seronegative.

With respect to this clone: Other nucleotide sequences in the sample specify the same CDR3. The chain carries TRBV18 and TRBJ1-2; 8 positions agree with TRBD1. There are 15 residues in the CDR3. Per germline, CDR1 KGHSH and CDR2 LQKENI. V shed 3 bases and J 5 bases; nucleotides not matched to a gene: 8. The CDR3 spells CASSPSGQGGYGYTF. CDR3 DNA sequence: TGTGCCAGCTCACCCTCTGGACAGGGAGGATATGGCTACACCTTC.

This clone was picked up one time. The V and J genes are TRBV2 and TRBJ1-5; TRBD1 agrees at 8 bases. The CDR3 runs 16 residues. V lost 4 bases, J lost 3 bases, and 8 bases stayed unmatched. In germline, CDR1 is SNHLY, CDR2 FYNNEI. CDR3 DNA: TGTGCCAGCAGTGCAGAACGGACAGGGTACAATCAGCCCCAGCATTTT. It encodes CASSAERTGYNQPQHF.

The V and J genes are TRBV7-9 and TRBJ1-4; 7 bases line up with TRBD1. Germline lookup yields CDR1 SEHNR and CDR2 FQNEAQ (reference sequence). There are 14 residues in the CDR3. V trimming: 4 bases; J trimming: 6 bases; junction bases outside the gene matches: 5. CDR3 amino acids: CASSSRGRHEKLFF. The CDR3 bases are TGTGCCAGCAGCTCTAGGGGGCGACATGAAAAACTGTTTTTT.

The chain recombines TRBV4-2 with TRBJ1-2, with TRBD1 identical over 7 bases. CDR1 and CDR2 from the germline V gene are LGHNA and YNFKEQ. V dropped 0 bases and J dropped 3; count of bases not matched to a gene: 7. This CDR3 contains 16 residues. The CDR3 bases are TGTGCCAGCAGCCAAGAGGACAGGAGGTCCTACTATGGCTACACCTTC. This sequence encodes CASSQEDRRSYYGYTF.

The chain links TRBV27 to TRBJ2-4, with 16 positions matching TRBD2. V lost 3 bases and J lost 1; bases outside the gene matches: 3. CDR1 and CDR2 (germline): MNHEY, SMNVEV (reference sequence). The CDR3 extends over 18 amino acids. The DNA for the CDR3 is TGTGCCAGCAGTTTGGGACTAGCGGGAGGGCCTGCCAAAAACATTCAGTACTTC. This gives the protein CASSLGLAGGPAKNIQYF.

The chain couples TRBV6-6 to TRBJ1-5; TRBD1 agrees at 9 bases. Germline V gene lookup returns CDR1 MNHNY and CDR2 SVGAGI (reference sequence). Trimming took 0 bases from V and 7 from J; bases not matched to a gene: 4. The CDR3 spans 15 residues. CDR3 protein: CASSYSWDRAQPQHF. CDR3 nucleotide sequence: TGTGCCAGCAGTTACTCCTGGGACAGGGCGCAGCCCCAGCATTTT.

The chain employs TRBV2 and TRBJ1-3, with D maybe TRBD1 (6 bases). Trimming cost V 8 bases and J 0 bases, with 14 bases left between them. CDR3 length equals 15 residues. Germline values: CDR1 SNHLY, CDR2 FYNNEI. This chain's CDR3 is CASRRGGLSGNTIYF. The CDR3 nucleotides are TGTGCCAGCCGCCGGGGGGGGCTCTCTGGAAACACCATATATTTT. The full variable domain, completed using reference TRBV2 and TRBJ1-3, is EPEVTQTPSHQVTQMGQEVILRCVPISNHLYFYWYRQILGQKVEFLVSFYNNEISEKSEIFDDQFSVERPDGSNFTLKIRSTKLEDSAMYFCASRRGGLSGNTIYFGEGSWLTVV.

This sequence joins TRBV25-1 and TRBJ2-1; unclear D gene. This CDR3 comprises 13 residues. Looked up from germline, CDR1 is MGHDK and CDR2 is SYGVNS. Trimming cost V 4 bases and J 0 bases, with 4 bases left between them. CDR3 region: CASSATSYNEQFF. Here the CDR3 DNA reads TGTGCCAGCAGTGCTACCTCCTACAATGAGCAGTTCTTC.

V and J are TRBV7-9 and TRBJ2-7; 7 bases match TRBD1. Germline V gives CDR1 SEHNR, CDR2 FQNEAQ (reference sequence). The CDR3 is 12 amino acids. V gave up 5 bases and J gave up 4 bases; unmatched junction bases: 2. CDR3 residues: CASSQGQYEQYF. The DNA of the CDR3 is TGTGCCAGCAGCCAGGGACAGTACGAGCAGTACTTC.

This clone has just one count. The rearrangement joins TRBV11-2 to TRBJ2-3; 9 positions match TRBD2. Trimming took 8 bases from V and 0 from J; bases not matched to a gene: 15. This CDR3 spans 18 amino acids. Germline V gene lookup returns CDR1 SGHAT and CDR2 FQNNGV. CDR3 protein: CASASGLAGIPSTDTQYF. The CDR3 DNA follows: TGTGCCAGCGCATCAGGGCTAGCGGGGATCCCAAGCACAGATACGCAGTATTTT.

This clone was seen a single time. The rearrangement uses TRBV27 and TRBJ2-3; 10 bases line up with TRBD2. With V trimmed by 2 bases and J by 3 bases, 5 bases remained unmatched. Per the germline V gene, CDR1 is MNHEY and CDR2 is SMNVEV (reference sequence). This CDR3 is 16 amino acids long. CDR3 residues: CASSLQAGGQTDTQYF. The CDR3 bases are TGTGCCAGCAGTTTACAAGCGGGGGGGCAGACAGATACGCAGTATTTT.

The chain couples TRBV7-9 to TRBJ2-2; TRBD1 agrees at 11 bases. After removal of 6 bases from V and 5 bases from J, the junction contained 8 bases not matched to a gene. Germline V gene data show CDR1 as SEHNR and CDR2 as FQNEAQ (reference sequence). The length of the CDR3 is 16 residues. The CDR3 here is CASRDRDRGNTGELFF. The CDR3, as DNA: TGTGCCAGCAGGGACCGGGACAGGGGGAATACCGGGGAGCTGTTTTTT.

This rearrangement joins TRBV5-1 to TRBJ1-2, with 7 bases that match TRBD1. Losses at the gene ends were 4 bases for V and 4 bases for J; bases not matched to a gene: 7. Per the germline V gene, CDR1 is SGHRS and CDR2 is YFSETQ. The CDR3 covers 14 residues. The DNA for the CDR3 is TGCGCCAGCAGCGGGGGGACAGTAAGCTATGGCTACACCTTC. Protein: CASSGGTVSYGYTF.

V usage is TRBV30 and J usage is TRBJ2-1; TRBD1 matches at 7 bases. Germline trimming cut 0 bases from V and 5 bases from J; bases unmatched to any gene: 10. Germline-derived CDR1 and CDR2 are GTSNPN and SVGIG (reference sequence). The CDR3 spans 16 residues. The CDR3, as DNA: TGTGCCTGGAGTGTTAGAGACAGGGCAATGCACAATGAGCAGTTCTTC. It codes for CAWSVRDRAMHNEQFF.

The sample holds a few counts of this clone. The genes are TRBV6-6 and TRBJ2-7; 7 bases fit TRBD2. V shed 7 bases, J shed 4 bases, and the junction held 10 bases outside the gene matches. From germline, CDR1 is MNHNY and CDR2 SVGAGI (reference sequence). There are 14 residues in the CDR3. This chain's CDR3 is CASIRTGGGYEQYF. The CDR3 coding sequence is TGTGCCAGCATTCGGACGGGGGGAGGGTACGAGCAGTACTTC.

This clone was seen once. The rearrangement links TRBV7-2 to TRBJ2-7, with D perhaps matching TRBD1 (5 bases). The CDR3 covers 14 residues. V lost 4 bases and J lost 2, with 12 bases in between. Per germline, CDR1 SGHTA and CDR2 FQGNSA. CDR3 bases: TGTGCCAGCAGCTCGCAGGGTATAGCCTACGAGCAGTACTTC. Its translation: CASSSQGIAYEQYF.

The chain uses TRBV9 and TRBJ2-3; 8 positions agree with TRBD2. V trimming: 0 bases; J trimming: 1 base; junction bases outside the gene matches: 4. Germline-derived CDR1 and CDR2 are SGDLS and YYNGEE. The CDR3 is 16 amino acids. CDR3: CASSVGRGAGTDTQYF. The CDR3 bases are TGTGCCAGCAGCGTAGGGCGGGGGGCGGGCACAGATACGCAGTATTTT.

V usage is TRBV6-1 and J usage is TRBJ1-1; D uncertain. CDR1 and CDR2 from the germline V gene are MNHNS and SASEGT. Trimming cost V 5 bases and J 4 bases, with 8 bases left between them. This CDR3 spans 12 amino acids. The CDR3 here is CASSTRATEAFF. For the CDR3, the DNA is TGTGCCAGCAGTACCCGCGCCACTGAAGCTTTCTTT.

The chain couples TRBV29-1 to TRBJ2-7; TRBD2 is a possible D gene (6 bases). Germline-derived CDR1 and CDR2 are SQVTM and ANQGSEA. The CDR3 totals 14 residues. The V end lost 3 bases, the J end lost 3 bases, and 15 bases lay between the germline ends. CDR3 nucleotides: TGCAGCGTTGAGGTTACGGGAGTGGACTACGAGCAGTACTTC. Amino acids: CSVEVTGVDYEQYF.

This chain joins TRBV29-1 and TRBJ2-1, with TRBD2 matching over 10 bases. CDR1 SQVTM and CDR2 ANQGSEA come from the germline V gene. Trimming cost V 6 bases and J 8 bases; bases outside gene matches: 10. The CDR3 totals 14 residues. DNA for the CDR3: TGCAGCGTCGTGAGCTTTAGCGGGGGGTATGAGCAGTTCTTC. Translation: CSVVSFSGGYEQFF.

This clone was seen only a few times. This chain connects TRBV19 to TRBJ1-5, with D possibly being TRBD1 (5 bases). CDR3 length: 14 amino acids. Trimming left V 1 base short and J 7 bases short, with 11 bases between. Germline V gene lookup returns CDR1 LNHDA and CDR2 SQIVND (reference sequence). The CDR3 region has the DNA TGTGCCAGTAGTATAGTGGGGGGAAGACAGCCCCAGCATTTT. It encodes CASSIVGGRQPQHF.

The chain carries TRBV5-4 and TRBJ1-2, with 7 nucleotides matching TRBD1. J lost 8 bases, V lost 0 bases, and 10 bases had no gene match. From germline, CDR1 is SGHNT and CDR2 YYREEE (reference sequence). The CDR3 is made up of 15 amino acids. The CDR3 DNA is TGTGCCAGCAGCTTGGTGTTAGGGGGCCCCCCGGGCTACACCTTC. This codes for CASSLVLGGPPGYTF.

The chain uses TRBV25-1 and TRBJ2-7; 10 nucleotides line up with TRBD1. Germline CDR1 is MGHDK and CDR2 is SYGVNS. This CDR3 is built from 15 residues. J gave up 3 bases and V 3 bases, and 5 bases lay outside the gene matches. The DNA of the CDR3 is TGTGCCAGCAGTGAGGGACAGGGGTCAGTCTACGAGCAGTACTTC. Protein product: CASSEGQGSVYEQYF.

The chain links TRBV9 to TRBJ2-1; D ambiguous. With 3 bases removed from V and 0 bases from J, the gap between germline ends came to 7 bases. The V gene's germline CDR1 is SGDLS and CDR2 YYNGEE. CDR3 length: 14 residues. Written as DNA, the CDR3 is TGTGCCAGCAGCGGTCGTATCTCCTACAATGAGCAGTTCTTC. This translates into CASSGRISYNEQFF.

This clone turned up a few times. The chain links TRBV6-1 to TRBJ1-4; tentatively, D is TRBD1 (5 bases). The CDR3 contains 13 residues. Germline V gene data show CDR1 as MNHNS and CDR2 as SASEGT. Trimming cost V 4 bases and J 8 bases, with 11 bases left between them. The CDR3 coding sequence is TGTGCCAGCAGTGCCCACAGGAACGAAAAACTGTTTTTT. This encodes CASSAHRNEKLFF.

This chain joins TRBV6-5 and TRBJ1-2; 8 bases are shared with TRBD1. Germline CDR1 is MNHEY and CDR2 is SVGAGI. V dropped 8 bases and J dropped 0; count of bases not matched to a gene: 8. CDR3 size: 15 residues. CDR3 sequence reads: CASLTGETTNYGYTF. CDR3 in DNA: TGTGCCAGCCTGACAGGGGAAACTACTAACTATGGCTACACCTTC.